The 7 T cell receptor beta chains in this list originate from one sample, sequenced in a study of T cell repertoires in cytomegalovirus infection. Via MiXCR, TCRdb re-called the reads, giving one row per CDR3 protein. The sample has hundreds of thousands of distinct CDR3 sequences, about 30% seen once. The antigens for these receptors are not known. The sample in question was cultured PBMCs, obtained from culture after CMV antigen stimulation. These receptors were collected from a human donor in good health (CMV status not recorded). Some clones in this sample may be carry-over from other donors' samples.

This clonotype appeared a few times. The V call is TRBV20-1, the J call TRBJ1-1, with D perhaps TRBD1 (6 bases). CDR3 size: 13 residues. Between the trimmed V and J ends, which lost 5 bases and 2 bases, there was a span of 12 bases. Germline assignment: CDR1 DFQATT and CDR2 SNEGSKA (reference sequence). The CDR3 loop is CSALAGDNTEAFF. For the CDR3, the DNA is TGCAGTGCTCTGGCAGGGGATAACACTGAAGCTTTCTTT.

The chain carries TRBV29-1 and TRBJ2-7; tentative D call: TRBD1 (5 bases). This CDR3 comprises 14 residues. Deletions cut 5 bases from V and 0 bases from J, with 14 bases between. Germline CDR1 reads SQVTM; CDR2 reads ANQGSEA. CDR3 amino acids: CSVLPDTSSYEQYF. CDR3 bases: TGCAGCGTTCTACCGGACACCTCCTCCTACGAGCAGTACTTC.

A word on this clonotype: The junction departs from germline at one end; a sequencing error may be responsible. The chain is built from TRBV7-2 and TRBJ1-2; unclear D gene. The CDR3 has 12 amino acids. The germline V gene has CDR1 SGHTA and CDR2 FQGNSA. The chain's CDR3 is CAGSFDKYGYTF. The CDR3 region has the DNA TGTGCCGGCAGCTTCGACAAGTATGGCTACACCTTC.

V usage is TRBV7-6 and J usage is TRBJ2-3; D possibly matches TRBD1 or TRBD2 (5 bases each). Trimming removed 6 bases from V and 1 base from J, with 20 bases in between. Germline V CDR1 and CDR2: SGHVS, FNYEAQ. The CDR3 is 17 amino acids. CDR3 residues: CASRHKPGPTRTDTQYF. The CDR3 nucleotides are TGTGCCAGCAGACATAAACCGGGACCCACCCGCACAGATACGCAGTATTTT.

This clonotype was picked up many times. The chain has TRBV12-3 or TRBV12-4 and TRBJ2-7, with D perhaps TRBD2 (5 bases). This CDR3 is 15 amino acids long. V lost 6 bases and J 0 bases, leaving 15 bases between the germline ends. The CDR3 coding sequence is TGTGCCAGCAGCGGAACTAGTGGCGGCTCCTACGAGCAGTACTTC. Translating it yields CASSGTSGGSYEQYF.

This clonotype has at least ten counts. V is TRBV4-1 and J is TRBJ2-1, with 12 bases lining up with TRBD2. Germline trimming cut 0 bases from V and 8 bases from J; bases unmatched to any gene: 5. Per the germline V gene, CDR1 is MGHRA and CDR2 is YSYEKL. The CDR3 is made up of 16 amino acids. CDR3 DNA: TGCGCCAGCAGCCAAGATAAAGGGACTAGCGGGTATGAGCAGTTCTTC. As protein: CASSQDKGTSGYEQFF.

J is TRBJ1-5 and V is TRBV28; D is undetermined. The CDR3 has 13 residues. Per the germline V gene, CDR1 is MDHEN and CDR2 is SYDVKM. V gave up 7 bases and J gave up 4 bases, with 11 bases separating them. The DNA for the CDR3 is TGTGCCAGCATAAAACAGAATAATCAGCCCCAGCATTTT. It yields the protein CASIKQNNQPQHF.